The clone carrying this T cell receptor delta chain counts as large. The sample belongs to a study of delta chains in infants with herpesvirus infections. Trimming removed 4 bases from V and 1 base from J, with 17 bases in between. The CDR3 has 19 residues. Germline V gene lookup returns CDR1 TSWWSYY and CDR2 QGS. Gamma-chain- and delta-chain-specific primers converted PBMC RNA into TCR cDNA. TCRdb reran clone calling via CATT on the RT-PCR reads. The sample lists over a thousand delta-chain clones; just under 30% were seen once. The material was peripheral blood, obtained at time point 1 of longitudinal follow-up. This clonotype was sampled from a human donor who was a Ugandan infant, either HIV-exposed or HIV-unexposed (not recorded which). The chain combines TRDV1 with TRDJ3; D gene uncertain. CDR3 DNA: TGTGCTCTTGGGGCCCATTCCCATGCCAAGTCCTGGGACACCCGACAGATGTTTTTC. This sequence encodes CALGAHSHAKSWDTRQMFF.